The 28 T cell receptor beta chains below come from one sample, sequenced in a study of blood T cells in healthy people across ages. Combining a sample-barcoded 5' primer with a J-beta primer mix, a second PCR ran for about 7 to 12 cycles. TCRdb analysed the 5' RACE reads with MiXCR anew, one entry per CDR3 protein. The sample yields 1.5 million to 2 million distinct CDR3 sequences, about 49% seen once. Material: blood. The receptors shown here come from a woman in her forties in good health.

The V and J genes are TRBV6-2 or TRBV6-3 and TRBJ2-7; tentative D call: TRBD2 (5 bases). Germline loops: CDR1 MNHEY, CDR2 SVGEGT. V lost 9 bases, J lost 3 bases, and 18 bases lay in between. This CDR3 is 14 amino acids long. The DNA for the CDR3 is TGTGCCAGTCGAGGAGGTCGGGGATACTACGAGCAGTACTTC. Translating it yields CASRGGRGYYEQYF.

This clonotype showed up just once. This chain connects TRBV4-1 to TRBJ2-5; a possible D gene is TRBD2 (6 bases). Per germline, CDR1 MGHRA and CDR2 YSYEKL. V lost 5 bases to trimming and J lost 1 base, with 14 bases between them. This CDR3 is built from 15 residues. CDR3 residues: CASSVGDFSQETQYF. In nucleotides, the CDR3 is TGCGCCAGCAGCGTAGGGGACTTTAGCCAAGAGACCCAGTACTTC.

This clonotype was detected only a few times. The chain uses TRBV5-1 and TRBJ2-3; TRBD1 is a possible D gene (6 bases). CDR3 length: 14 residues. Germline CDR1 reads SGHRS; CDR2 reads YFSETQ. Deletions cut 4 bases from V and 4 bases from J, with 13 bases between. The CDR3: CASSVRQAADTQYF. CDR3 in DNA: TGCGCCAGCAGCGTTCGACAGGCGGCAGATACGCAGTATTTT.

V is TRBV29-1 and J is TRBJ1-1, with D possibly matching TRBD1 (5 bases). Germline CDR1 and CDR2: SQVTM and ANQGSEA. The CDR3 consists of 13 residues. Trimming pared 5 bases from V and 3 bases from J, leaving 13 bases between. CDR3 loop: CSVSGGLYTEAFF. The CDR3 DNA reads TGCAGCGTTTCTGGGGGGTTGTACACTGAAGCTTTCTTT.

This chain uses TRBV28 with TRBJ1-5; 8 nucleotides match TRBD1. CDR1 is MDHEN and CDR2 is SYDVKM in the germline V gene. The CDR3 is 15 residues long. Unmatched junction bases numbered 12, after V lost 7 bases and J lost 7 bases. CDR3 sequence (DNA): TGTGCCAGCACTTTCCCGGACAGGGTGTACCAGCCCCAGCATTTT. Protein: CASTFPDRVYQPQHF.

This clonotype was recorded once. The J gene is TRBJ1-2, the V gene TRBV3-1; D not resolved. This CDR3 comprises 15 residues. Germline values: CDR1 LGHDT, CDR2 YNNKEL (reference sequence). V lost 2 bases to trimming and J lost 4 bases, with 14 bases between them. Written as DNA, the CDR3 is TGTGCCAGCAGCCAAAGGGATTCAGCTATCTATGGCTACACCTTC. Encoded protein: CASSQRDSAIYGYTF.

The rearrangement uses TRBV6-5 and TRBJ2-7, with D possibly TRBD1 on 6 matching bases. V was pared by 6 bases and J by 6 bases, with 15 bases between. The CDR3 has 13 amino acids. Germline CDR1 and CDR2: MNHEY and SVGAGI. The CDR3 here is CASRQGRVGEQYF. The CDR3 region has the DNA TGTGCCAGCAGACAGGGAAGGGTCGGCGAGCAGTACTTC.

V usage is TRBV28 and J usage is TRBJ2-3, with unresolved D. Germline CDR1 reads MDHEN; CDR2 reads SYDVKM. Deletions cut 2 bases from V and 0 bases from J, with 12 bases between. CDR3 length: 16 residues. In DNA form, the CDR3 reads TGTGCCAGCAGTTTAAGTTCAGTCCCCAGCACAGATACGCAGTATTTT. Residues: CASSLSSVPSTDTQYF.

This clonotype was observed a handful of times. The CDR3 DNA sequence: TGTGCCAGCAGCTTAGGGGTAGGGAAGATCTCCTACGAGCAGTACTTC. Encoded protein: CASSLGVGKISYEQYF. This rearrangement joins TRBV7-2 to TRBJ2-7; the D is unclear. CDR1 and CDR2 (germline): SGHTA, FQGNSA. The length of the CDR3 is 16 residues. Trimming took off 1 base at V and 0 bases at J, with 13 bases between the two ends. Complete variable domain (other parts from reference TRBV7-2 and TRBJ2-7): GAGVSQSPSNKVTEKGKDVELRCDPISGHTALYWYRQSLGQGLEFLIYFQGNSAPDKSGLPSDRFSAERTGGSVSTLTIQRTQQEDSAVYLCASSLGVGKISYEQYFGPGTRLTVT.

This clonotype was counted between two and nine times. CDR3 nucleotide sequence: TGCAGTGCGCTAGTCGGAGAGACCCAGTACTTC. Its protein product is CSALVGETQYF. The V and J genes are TRBV20-1 and TRBJ2-5; unclear D gene. The length of the CDR3 is 11 residues. Per germline, CDR1 DFQATT and CDR2 SNEGSKA (reference sequence). The V and J ends lost 6 bases and 4 bases respectively, with 9 bases between them.

This clonotype was observed a handful of times. The chain carries TRBV4-3 and TRBJ2-1; 10 bases are a match to TRBD1. CDR3 length: 18 amino acids. CDR1 and CDR2 from the germline V gene are LGHNA and YSLEER. V shed 0 bases and J 4 bases; nucleotides not matched to a gene: 9. The CDR3 is CASSQDFGGQGIYNEQFF. The CDR3 DNA reads TGCGCCAGCAGCCAAGATTTCGGGGGACAGGGGATATACAATGAGCAGTTCTTC.

V usage is TRBV29-1 and J usage is TRBJ1-1; D gene unclear. V shed 7 bases and J shed 11 bases, with 11 bases lying between them. The CDR3 has 9 amino acids. From germline, CDR1 is SQVTM and CDR2 ANQGSEA. DNA of the CDR3: TGCAGCGCAGACCCGCTGGCTTTCTTT. This translates into CSADPLAFF.

This clonotype was detected only a few times. This sequence joins TRBV28 and TRBJ1-2; no reliable D call. The V end was cut by 4 bases, the J end by 5 bases, with 14 bases between. This CDR3 has 14 residues. Germline assignment: CDR1 MDHEN and CDR2 SYDVKM. CDR3 region: CASSSTGPKYGYTF. The CDR3 nucleotides read TGTGCCAGCAGTTCAACCGGGCCGAAGTATGGCTACACCTTC.

This chain joins TRBV28 and TRBJ2-1; D is ambiguous. The end of the DNA is better explained by TRBJ2-7, so the J call may be wrong. Germline values: CDR1 MDHEN, CDR2 SYDVKM. CDR3 length: 13 residues. This chain's CDR3 is CASSYGRSNEQYF. CDR3 DNA: TGTGCCAGCAGTTATGGCAGGTCCAATGAGCAGTACTTC.

This chain connects TRBV7-8 to TRBJ2-5, with 9 bases matching TRBD1. The germline gives CDR1 SGHVS, CDR2 FQNEAQ. V lost 6 bases to trimming and J lost 5 bases; unmatched junction nucleotides: 7. This CDR3 is 14 amino acids long. The CDR3 DNA sequence: TGTGCCAGCAGAACCGGGACAGGGTTGGAGACCCAGTACTTC. Amino acid sequence: CASRTGTGLETQYF.

The chain has TRBV6-6 and TRBJ2-1; 8 bases agree with TRBD2. Germline CDR1 is MNHNY and CDR2 is SVGAGI (reference sequence). The trim removed 0 bases at V and 10 bases at J, leaving 14 bases unmatched. CDR3 length equals 17 residues. CDR3 sequence reads: CASSYSIRAAGGREQFF. The CDR3 nucleotides read TGTGCCAGCAGTTACTCGATCCGGGCCGCGGGGGGAAGAGAGCAGTTCTTC.

The rearrangement links TRBV7-3 to TRBJ2-1, with 14 nucleotides matching TRBD2. The last part of the DNA fits TRBJ2-7 better; the J call may be wrong. This CDR3 spans 20 amino acids. Per germline, CDR1 SGHTA and CDR2 FQGTGA. Written as DNA, the CDR3 is TGTGCCAGCAGCTTCCCGGGGACTAGCGGGGGACCTAGCTCCTACAATGAGCAGTACTTC. It is translated as CASSFPGTSGGPSSYNEQYF.

The chain couples TRBV20-1 to TRBJ2-1; 10 nucleotides line up with TRBD2. The trim removed 3 bases at V and 4 bases at J, leaving 15 bases unmatched. Germline CDR1 is DFQATT and CDR2 is SNEGSKA (reference sequence). The CDR3 runs to 18 residues. CDR3 loop: CSASWASGGVSHYNEQFF. For the CDR3, the DNA is TGCAGTGCTAGTTGGGCTAGCGGGGGCGTATCACATTACAATGAGCAGTTCTTC.

The chain uses TRBV27 and TRBJ2-1; 8 positions agree with TRBD2. Judging by the DNA end, TRBJ2-7 fits better; the J call may be wrong. The CDR3 is made up of 14 amino acids. CDR1 is MNHEY and CDR2 is SMNVEV in the germline V gene (reference sequence). The CDR3 reads CASLALAASYEQYF. For the CDR3, the DNA is TGTGCCAGCCTAGCACTAGCGGCGAGTTACGAGCAGTACTTC.

This clonotype occurred a few times. The chain joins TRBV6-5 to TRBJ2-5, with 7 bases matching TRBD1. Trimming took 2 bases from V and 4 from J; bases not matched to a gene: 7. Germline CDR1 and CDR2: MNHEY and SVGAGI. The CDR3 consists of 15 residues. CDR3 loop: CASSYGPGGTETQYF. The CDR3 nucleotides read TGTGCCAGCAGTTACGGGCCAGGGGGTACAGAGACCCAGTACTTC.

The rearrangement joins TRBV19 to TRBJ2-7; the D gene is possibly TRBD1 (6 bases). The CDR3 has 13 residues. Germline V lookup: CDR1 LNHDA, CDR2 SQIVND (reference sequence). Trimming took 6 bases from V and 3 from J, leaving 12 bases between them. CDR3 loop: CASSHRVLYEQYF. DNA of the CDR3: TGTGCCAGTAGCCACAGGGTTCTCTACGAGCAGTACTTC.

V is TRBV20-1 and J is TRBJ2-5, with 12 bases lining up with TRBD1. The V and J ends lost 5 bases and 4 bases, in that order; junction bases with no gene match: 8. The CDR3 covers 15 residues. Germline values: CDR1 DFQATT, CDR2 SNEGSKA (reference sequence). CDR3 bases: TGCAGTGCTGCGAACCGGGACAGGGGGCGAGAGACCCAGTACTTC. Residues: CSAANRDRGRETQYF.

The CDR3 here is CSVRPSGGVETQYF. The CDR3 coding sequence is TGCAGCGTCCGCCCTAGCGGGGGCGTTGAGACCCAGTACTTC. The chain is built from TRBV29-1 and TRBJ2-5, with 10 positions matching TRBD2. CDR1 SQVTM and CDR2 ANQGSEA come from the germline V gene. Trimming took 6 bases from V and 5 from J; bases not matched to a gene: 9. The CDR3 extends over 14 amino acids.

In nucleotides, the CDR3 is TGTGCCAGCAGCTCTTCGACGATCAATGAGCAGTTCTTC. Translation gives CASSSSTINEQFF. The chain has TRBV7-9 and TRBJ2-1; D not certain. CDR3 length: 13 amino acids. Per the germline V gene, CDR1 is SEHNR and CDR2 is FQNEAQ (reference sequence). V was cut by 4 bases and J by 6 bases, with 10 bases left in between.

J is TRBJ1-6 and V is TRBV6-6; the D is unclear. The CDR3 totals 14 residues. V was clipped by 5 bases and J by 6 bases, with 11 bases between them. Per germline, CDR1 MNHNY and CDR2 SVGAGI (reference sequence). The CDR3 nucleotides are TGTGCCAGCAGTGTAGGACCCAGTAATTCACCCCTCCACTTT. Amino acid sequence: CASSVGPSNSPLHF.

This chain connects TRBV20-1 to TRBJ2-1, with 14 bases fitting TRBD2. Per germline, CDR1 DFQATT and CDR2 SNEGSKA (reference sequence). The CDR3 has 15 residues. The junction had 9 bases not matched to a gene; V was cut back by 7 bases and J by 7 bases. Written as DNA, the CDR3 is TGCAGTGGAAAGCCTGGACTAGCGGGGGGAAATGAGCAGTTCTTC. As protein: CSGKPGLAGGNEQFF.

This rearrangement joins TRBV12-3 or TRBV12-4 to TRBJ2-7; D gene uncertain. Deletions cut 6 bases from V and 0 bases from J, with 15 bases between. This CDR3 region has 15 residues. The CDR3 DNA reads TGTGCCAGCAGCTTCCACCGGGCCACCTCCTACGAGCAGTACTTC. This sequence encodes CASSFHRATSYEQYF.

The table lists this clonotype with a few counts. V is TRBV28 and J is TRBJ2-7; 12 bases match TRBD2. CDR3 length equals 14 residues. With V trimmed by 8 bases and J by 3 bases, 5 bases remained unmatched. From germline, CDR1 is MDHEN and CDR2 SYDVKM. Written as DNA, the CDR3 is TGTGCCAGCGGCACTAGCGGGGGGCACTACGAGCAGTACTTC. This codes for CASGTSGGHYEQYF.